The rows below give T cell receptor beta chains drawn from one sample of a study of vaccination effects on CD4 cells after COVID-19. Method: immunoSEQ multiplex PCR; TCRdb's copy keeps in-frame clones and lacks some. The table has fewer than 90,000 clones, roughly 80% seen once. Their antigens are not known. The material sequenced was CD4+ T cells from PBMCs cultured with HCoV-OC43 spike peptides, taken after COVID-19 vaccination. Receptor source: a human donor who received a COVID-19 vaccine. Both conserved end residues are part of each CDR3. Expanded clones get a size class; other rows say once, few or many, or leave the size out.

length | size | J | V | CDR3
13 | - | TRBJ2-1 | TRBV19 | CASSWNKNNEQFF
14 | - | TRBJ1-1 | TRBV27 | CASSFGGLGTEAFF
14 | - | TRBJ1-2 | TRBV2 | CASKMAAPRGGYTF
13 | - | TRBJ2-5 | TRBV6-5 | CASSYTRAETQYF
14 | few | TRBJ1-2 | TRBV14 | CASSPRTGVYGYTF
17 | - | TRBJ2-2 | TRBV19 | CASSVRIGTGFTGELFF
13 | - | TRBJ1-5 | TRBV10-1 | CASSEDGTKPQHF
17 | - | TRBJ2-4 | TRBV2 | CASSEQGLAGAGGIQYF
13 | few | TRBJ1-1 | TRBV5-1 | CASSLVRGQGAFF
14 | - | TRBJ2-2 | TRBV5-6 | CASSSLQGAGELFF
14 | few | TRBJ1-2 | TRBV5-4 | CASSLQTGNYGYTF
12 | - | - | TRBV19 | CASSLTGTGQHF
14 | - | TRBJ1-1 | TRBV5-4 | CASSSQGVSTEAFF
14 | - | TRBJ2-4 | TRBV5-6 | CASSLAGAGNIQYF
12 | few | TRBJ1-1 | TRBV12-3/TRBV12-4 | CASRLGPSEAFF
14 | - | TRBJ1-2 | TRBV7-2 | CASSFSTGIKGYTF
15 | - | TRBJ2-3 | TRBV7-2 | CASSLVGGLRDTQYF